The next 30 T cell receptor beta chains were all read from a single sample in a study of T cell changes during pregnancy in multiple sclerosis. The table came from immunoSEQ multiplex PCR; TCRdb's copy has only in-frame clones and leaves some out. The sample has about 130,000 clones; approximately 96% are singletons. This material consisted of peripheral blood, taken after pregnancy. Receptors originate from a female donor with multiple sclerosis, enrolled in a pregnancy study.

The chain is built from TRBV7-9 and TRBJ2-7, with D possibly matching TRBD2 (5 bases). Trimming took off 5 bases at V and 3 bases at J, with 11 bases between the two ends. Germline values: CDR1 SEHNR, CDR2 FQNEAQ (reference sequence). The CDR3 has 13 amino acids. CDR3 DNA: TGTGCCAGCAGCCCCGGGATCTACTACGAGCAGTACTTC. Its protein product is CASSPGIYYEQYF.

The V call is TRBV11-2, the J call TRBJ1-5, with D unclear. The CDR3 loop spans 13 amino acids. V dropped 4 bases and J dropped 4 bases, with 8 bases sitting between them. The germline gives CDR1 SGHAT, CDR2 FQNNGV. The CDR3 region is CASSSYGNQPQHF. The CDR3, as DNA: TGTGCCAGCAGCTCTTACGGGAATCAGCCCCAGCATTTT.

A single count supports this clone. V gene TRBV5-1 combines with J gene TRBJ2-7; a possible D gene is TRBD2 (6 bases). The germline V gene encodes CDR1 SGHRS and CDR2 YFSETQ. V lost 0 bases to trimming and J lost 4 bases, with 20 bases between them. The CDR3 is made up of 17 amino acids. Written as DNA, the CDR3 is TGCGCCAGCAGCTTGGGAGGGGCCGGAGGGCCCAGGTACGAGCAGTACTTC. This sequence encodes CASSLGGAGGPRYEQYF.

The V call is TRBV5-1, the J call TRBJ2-1; 14 bases match TRBD2. Germline trimming cut 4 bases from V and 8 bases from J; bases unmatched to any gene: 5. This CDR3 has 15 amino acids. Germline values: CDR1 SGHRS, CDR2 YFSETQ. The CDR3 reads CASSPGTSGSYEQFF. DNA for the CDR3: TGCGCCAGCAGCCCCGGGACTAGCGGGAGTTATGAGCAGTTCTTC.

The chain uses TRBV11-3 and TRBJ2-3, with D perhaps TRBD2 (6 bases). V lost 5 bases and J 4 bases, leaving 16 bases between the germline ends. Looked up from germline, CDR1 is SGHNT and CDR2 is YENEEA. The CDR3 runs 15 residues. The CDR3 loop is CASSQVGEASDTQYF. The CDR3 bases are TGTGCCAGCAGCCAAGTGGGGGAGGCATCAGATACGCAGTATTTT.

This clone was recorded only once. The chain employs TRBV5-5 and TRBJ1-5, with 8 bases identical to TRBD1. V trimming: 4 bases; J trimming: 0 bases; junction bases outside the gene matches: 6. The CDR3 spans 16 residues. The germline V gene encodes CDR1 SGHKS and CDR2 YYEKEE (reference sequence). CDR3 in amino acids: CASSPTGGNSNQPQHF. The CDR3 bases are TGTGCCAGCAGCCCTACAGGGGGGAATAGCAATCAGCCCCAGCATTTT. Full variable domain (remainder filled in from reference TRBV5-5 and TRBJ1-5): DAGVTQSPTHLIKTRGQQVTLRCSPISGHKSVSWYQQVLGQGPQFIFQYYEKEERGRGNFPDRFSARQFPNYSSELNVNALLLGDSALYLCASSPTGGNSNQPQHFGDGTRLSIL.

The rearrangement uses TRBV19 and TRBJ1-4, with 7 bases identical to TRBD1. Germline V gene data show CDR1 as LNHDA and CDR2 as SQIVND (reference sequence). The junction had 7 bases not matched to a gene; V was cut back by 4 bases and J by 5 bases. The length of the CDR3 is 15 residues. The CDR3 loop is CASSSPGTVNEKLFF. In DNA form, the CDR3 reads TGTGCCAGTAGTAGCCCCGGGACAGTCAATGAAAAACTGTTTTTT.

This clone appeared a single time. The chain links TRBV4-1 to TRBJ2-7, with 7 bases matching TRBD1. The CDR3 contains 16 residues. V dropped 3 bases and J dropped 0; count of bases not matched to a gene: 8. Germline lookup yields CDR1 MGHRA and CDR2 YSYEKL. The CDR3 sequence is CASSQLTGVDSYEQYF. The DNA of the CDR3 is TGCGCCAGCAGCCAGTTAACAGGGGTCGACTCCTACGAGCAGTACTTC.

V is TRBV27 and J is TRBJ2-5, with TRBD2 identical over 10 bases. After removal of 4 bases from V and 4 bases from J, the junction contained 15 bases not matched to a gene. CDR1 MNHEY and CDR2 SMNVEV come from the germline V gene (reference sequence). The CDR3 spans 18 residues. CDR3 amino acids: CASSSGRASGSGGETQYF. The CDR3 nucleotides are TGTGCCAGCAGTTCGGGCAGGGCTAGCGGGAGCGGCGGAGAGACCCAGTACTTC.

The rearrangement links TRBV29-1 to TRBJ2-7, with 8 bases lining up with TRBD2. Per the germline V gene, CDR1 is SQVTM and CDR2 is ANQGSEA. This CDR3 is built from 15 residues. Trimming took 0 bases from V and 0 from J; bases not matched to a gene: 4. The DNA for the CDR3 is TGCAGCGTTGAAGATGGGACTAGTTACTCCTACGAGCAGTACTTC. As protein: CSVEDGTSYSYEQYF.

This clone occurred once. The chain is built from TRBV28 and TRBJ1-1; TRBD1 matches 10 bases. CDR1 is MDHEN, CDR2 SYDVKM, per germline. Unmatched junction bases numbered 11, after V lost 6 bases and J lost 4 bases. The CDR3 is made up of 16 amino acids. DNA for the CDR3: TGTGCCAGCAGACTCGACAGGGGGCGGGTCGTCACTGAAGCTTTCTTT. Translation gives CASRLDRGRVVTEAFF.

The chain's CDR3 is CASSLGLAGNEQFF. CDR3 in DNA: TGTGCCAGCAGTTTAGGACTAGCAGGGAATGAGCAGTTCTTC. The chain couples TRBV28 to TRBJ2-1; TRBD2 matches 8 bases. The CDR3 has 14 residues. Germline CDR1 and CDR2: MDHEN and SYDVKM. J was trimmed by 7 bases and V by 2 bases; bases with no gene match: 4.

The chain links TRBV5-1 to TRBJ2-5; no clear D. Looked up from germline, CDR1 is SGHRS and CDR2 is YFSETQ. CDR3 length: 14 amino acids. The V gene lost 0 bases and the J gene lost 7 bases, with 13 bases spanning the gap. The CDR3 nucleotides are TGCGCCAGCAGCTTGGGCAATCAGGTGGGGACCCAGTACTTC. Encoded protein: CASSLGNQVGTQYF.

In this sample, this clone turned up once. The CDR3, as DNA: TGTGCCAGCAGGTTTAGCGGGACTGGAAACAATGAGCAGTTCTTC. Translated, it gives CASRFSGTGNNEQFF. The rearrangement links TRBV28 to TRBJ2-1, with 8 positions matching TRBD2. The CDR3 is made up of 15 amino acids. Germline-derived CDR1 and CDR2 are MDHEN and SYDVKM. J was trimmed by 5 bases and V by 6 bases; bases with no gene match: 9.

The chain has TRBV5-8 and TRBJ1-3, with 9 bases aligning to TRBD1. Germline assignment: CDR1 SGHTS and CDR2 YDEGEE. V lost 5 bases and J lost 2; bases outside the gene matches: 8. The CDR3 covers 16 residues. In DNA form, the CDR3 reads TGTGCCAGCAGTCCCGGGACAGGGAGAACTGGAAACACCATATATTTT. This translates into CASSPGTGRTGNTIYF.

J is TRBJ1-2 and V is TRBV2; D call uncertain. The CDR3 consists of 14 residues. CDR1 and CDR2 (germline): SNHLY, FYNNEI. V dropped 3 bases and J dropped 4 bases, with 12 bases sitting between them. The chain's CDR3 is CASSDQVRIYGYTF. The CDR3 DNA is TGTGCCAGCAGTGACCAGGTTCGGATCTATGGCTACACCTTC.

V and J are TRBV28 and TRBJ2-1; 7 bases agree with TRBD2. The CDR3 has 17 residues. Germline V gene data show CDR1 as MDHEN and CDR2 as SYDVKM. The J segment lost 0 bases and the V segment lost 7 bases, leaving 12 bases of the junction unmatched. CDR3 nucleotide sequence: TGTGCCAGCAAGGTTCCCAATAGCGGGCTCTCCTACAATGAGCAGTTCTTC. This gives the protein CASKVPNSGLSYNEQFF. The entire variable domain, with the rest obtained from reference TRBV28 and TRBJ2-1, is as follows: DVKVTQSSRYLVKRTGEKVFLECVQDMDHENMFWYRQDPGLGLRLIYFSYDVKMKEKGDIPEGYSVSREKKERFSLILESASTNQTSMYLCASKVPNSGLSYNEQFFGPGTRLTVL.

V usage is TRBV7-9 and J usage is TRBJ2-2; the D gene is possibly TRBD2 (5 bases). The CDR3 spans 15 residues. Trimming removed 1 base at V and 6 bases at J, with 12 bases between. Germline loops: CDR1 SEHNR, CDR2 FQNEAQ (reference sequence). The CDR3 sequence is CASSLGFGGSGELFF. CDR3 DNA sequence: TGTGCCAGCAGCTTAGGCTTCGGCGGGTCCGGGGAGCTGTTTTTT.

The V and J genes are TRBV2 and TRBJ1-5; D is possibly TRBD1 (6 bases). The germline V and J ends were trimmed by 10 bases and 4 bases, with 20 bases remaining between them. The CDR3 is 15 residues long. The germline gives CDR1 SNHLY, CDR2 FYNNEI. The CDR3 loop is CATTPRGGGNQPQHF. The CDR3 DNA reads TGTGCCACCACCCCCCGGGGAGGGGGGAATCAGCCCCAGCATTTT.

V and J are TRBV12-5 and TRBJ2-1, with TRBD2 matching 9 bases. CDR1 and CDR2 (germline): LGHNT, FRNRAP. The CDR3 has 17 amino acids. Losses at the gene ends were 2 bases for V and 3 bases for J; bases not matched to a gene: 8. The CDR3 region is CASGLNQLAGGYNEQFF. Here the CDR3 DNA reads TGTGCTAGTGGTTTGAACCAACTAGCGGGCGGCTACAATGAGCAGTTCTTC.

CDR3 region: CATSRELADFYEQYF. Here the CDR3 DNA reads TGTGCCACCAGCAGAGAACTAGCGGACTTCTACGAGCAGTACTTC. The chain recombines TRBV15 with TRBJ2-7; 8 nucleotides match TRBD2. The CDR3 length is 15 residues. V was pared by 0 bases and J by 3 bases, with 4 bases of the junction left unmatched. CDR1 is LNHNV, CDR2 YYDKDF, per germline (reference sequence).

The gene calls are TRBV6-6 and TRBJ2-3, with 9 bases fitting TRBD2. Germline V gene lookup returns CDR1 MNHNY and CDR2 SVGAGI (reference sequence). J lost 0 bases, V lost 7 bases, and 8 bases had no gene match. CDR3 length: 16 amino acids. CDR3 residues: CASIKRTSASTDTQYF. The CDR3 nucleotides read TGTGCCAGCATTAAGAGGACTAGCGCCAGCACAGATACGCAGTATTTT.

The V gene is TRBV23-1, the J gene TRBJ1-1, with 8 bases identical to TRBD1. TRBV23-1 counts as an open reading frame of uncertain function. The CDR3 sequence is 17 residues long. With V trimmed by 0 bases and J by 1 base, 7 bases remained unmatched. The CDR3 DNA follows: TGCGCCAGCAGTCAATCTAATCCGGGACAGGAGAACACTGAAGCTTTCTTT. Translated, it gives CASSQSNPGQENTEAFF.

The chain links TRBV6-5 to TRBJ2-3, with D maybe TRBD2 (6 bases). The CDR3 extends over 16 amino acids. With 0 bases removed from V and 4 bases from J, the gap between germline ends came to 14 bases. Germline V gene data show CDR1 as MNHEY and CDR2 as SVGAGI. The CDR3 sequence: CASSYSESSAADTQYF. The CDR3 nucleotides read TGTGCCAGCAGTTACTCGGAGTCTAGCGCGGCAGATACGCAGTATTTT.

This rearrangement joins TRBV9 to TRBJ2-7, with 9 nucleotides matching TRBD1. The germline gives CDR1 SGDLS, CDR2 YYNGEE. The CDR3 runs to 16 residues. The junction had 10 bases not matched to a gene; V was cut back by 1 base and J by 5 bases. Written as DNA, the CDR3 is TGTGCCAGCAGCGTAACACCTGGGACAGGGAGAAACGAGCAGTACTTC. Protein sequence: CASSVTPGTGRNEQYF.

The chain recombines TRBV6-5 with TRBJ2-2; 7 bases map to TRBD2. Losses at the gene ends were 2 bases for V and 6 bases for J; bases not matched to a gene: 9. From germline, CDR1 is MNHEY and CDR2 SVGAGI. The length of the CDR3 is 16 residues. The CDR3 reads CASSYDGRPLAGELFF. The CDR3, as DNA: TGTGCCAGCAGTTACGACGGGAGGCCACTCGCCGGGGAGCTGTTTTTT.

This chain links TRBV2 with TRBJ2-7, with D possibly matching TRBD1 (5 bases). The CDR3 is 15 amino acids. Deletions cut 6 bases from V and 2 bases from J, with 17 bases between. Germline values: CDR1 SNHLY, CDR2 FYNNEI. The CDR3, as DNA: TGTGCCAGCAGGCGACTCAGGGAATCGACCTACGAGCAGTACTTC. It yields the protein CASRRLRESTYEQYF.

The chain links TRBV14 to TRBJ2-7, with 13 nucleotides matching TRBD2. Germline CDR1 reads SGHDN; CDR2 reads FVKESK. This CDR3 region has 17 residues. V trimming: 3 bases; J trimming: 3 bases; junction bases outside the gene matches: 8. DNA for the CDR3: TGTGCCAGCAGCCACAGACGGGGACTAGCGGGGCGCTACGAGCAGTACTTC. Encoded protein: CASSHRRGLAGRYEQYF.

The gene calls are TRBV28 and TRBJ2-1; 10 bases match TRBD2. CDR1 MDHEN and CDR2 SYDVKM come from the germline V gene. The CDR3 is made up of 15 amino acids. The trim removed 5 bases at V and 7 bases at J, leaving 8 bases unmatched. CDR3 in DNA: TGTGCCAGCAGTCCATCGACTAGCGGGCTTAATGAGCAGTTCTTC. The encoded protein is CASSPSTSGLNEQFF.

V and J are TRBV19 and TRBJ2-1; D gene ambiguous. Per the germline V gene, CDR1 is LNHDA and CDR2 is SQIVND (reference sequence). This CDR3 is built from 11 residues. Trimming removed 2 bases from V and 9 bases from J, with 5 bases in between. This CDR3 is CASSISREQFF. The CDR3 coding sequence is TGTGCCAGTAGTATATCCCGTGAGCAGTTCTTC. Combining the CDR3 with reference TRBV19 and TRBJ2-1 gives the whole variable domain DGGITQSPKYLFRKEGQNVTLSCEQNLNHDAMYWYRQDPGQGLRLIYYSQIVNDFQKGDIAEGYSVSREKKESFPLTVTSAQKNPTAFYLCASSISREQFFGPGTRLTVL.